These 31 T cell receptor beta chains were all obtained from the same sample, sequenced in a study of shared clonotypes between healthy human individuals (TCRdb year 2020). CD8 naive samples were CD45RO-negative cells positively selected for CCR7, giving a CD45RA+CCR7+ population that excluded TemRA cells. Library preparation was by the immunoSEQ multiplex PCR assay. TCRdb took this table from immuneACCESS and kept in-frame rearrangements with V and J called. Such tables lack part of the clones; where checked against another copy, unresolved V genes explain under half of the gap, and the rest is unexplained. This sample has about 2.1 million clones in its table, and just over 90% of those were observed once. Approximately 1.6% of the sample is held by the ten biggest clonotypes. The sample comprised naive CD8+ T cells from PBMCs. This sample's cell subset or site label indicates: CD45RA+CCR7+. The receptors were gathered from a man aged 18-30 years in good health. Some clones in this sample may be carry-over from other donors' samples.

The DNA for the CDR3 is TGCGCCAGCAGTCCCTTTGAAGTCCCCGGGGAGCTGTTTTTT. Its translation: CASSPFEVPGELFF. The chain links TRBV10-2 to TRBJ2-2; no reliable D call. Germline assignment: CDR1 WSHSY and CDR2 SAAADI. V lost 5 bases and J lost 6, with 13 bases in between. The CDR3 contains 14 residues.

The sample holds a few counts of this clone. The chain uses TRBV6-1 and TRBJ1-5; the match to TRBD1 covers 10 bases. The germline V gene has CDR1 MNHNS and CDR2 SASEGT. The length of the CDR3 is 16 residues. Trimming at V came to 4 bases and at J to 1 base, leaving 4 bases not matched to a gene. This CDR3 is CASSVPGQGSNQPQHF. The CDR3 DNA reads TGTGCCAGCAGTGTACCGGGACAGGGGAGCAATCAGCCCCAGCATTTT.

About this clone: The same CDR3 also results from other DNA sequences found in this sample. The chain carries TRBV28 and TRBJ2-5, with 7 bases fitting TRBD1. This CDR3 has 14 residues. The trim removed 6 bases at V and 2 bases at J, leaving 6 bases unmatched. Germline CDR1 MDHEN, CDR2 SYDVKM. The DNA for the CDR3 is TGTGCCAGCAGCCCCTGGACAGGACAAGAGACCCAGTACTTC. Translating gives CASSPWTGQETQYF.

The chain combines TRBV28 with TRBJ2-7; tentatively, D is TRBD1 (5 bases). This CDR3 region has 14 residues. With 2 bases removed from V and 7 bases from J, the gap between germline ends came to 15 bases. Germline-derived CDR1 and CDR2 are MDHEN and SYDVKM. CDR3 DNA sequence: TGTGCCAGCAGTTTAGGTTCTCCAAGGGGAGAGCAGTACTTC. Protein: CASSLGSPRGEQYF.

The chain joins TRBV28 to TRBJ1-2; possible D gene TRBD1, 6 bases. The CDR3 runs to 15 residues. Looked up from germline, CDR1 is MDHEN and CDR2 is SYDVKM. V lost 1 base to trimming and J lost 0 bases, with 9 bases between them. In nucleotides, the CDR3 is TGTGCCAGCAGTTTATTTCCAGGGGCTAACTATGGCTACACCTTC. Translating gives CASSLFPGANYGYTF.

V gene TRBV13 combines with J gene TRBJ2-7; possibly TRBD1 for D (5 bases). CDR1 is PRHDT and CDR2 is FYEKMQ in the germline V gene (reference sequence). The CDR3 length is 16 residues. V was cut by 0 bases and J by 5 bases, with 17 bases left in between. CDR3: CASSLGLIGRVDEQYF. DNA of the CDR3: TGTGCCAGCAGCTTAGGCCTAATCGGCAGGGTCGACGAGCAGTACTTC.

This rearrangement joins TRBV7-9 to TRBJ2-7, with a weak D call TRBD1 (6 bases). Deletions cut 7 bases from V and 6 bases from J, with 16 bases between. The CDR3 contains 13 residues. Germline loops: CDR1 SEHNR, CDR2 FQNEAQ (reference sequence). The CDR3 loop reads CASNTGQTTEQYF. CDR3 coding DNA: TGTGCCAGCAACACGGGACAAACCACCGAGCAGTACTTC. Complete variable domain (other parts from reference TRBV7-9 and TRBJ2-7): DTGVSQNPRHKITKRGQNVTFRCDPISEHNRLYWYRQTLGQGPEFLTYFQNEAQLEKSRLLSDRFSAERPKGSFSTLEIQRTEQGDSAMYLCASNTGQTTEQYFGPGTRLTVT.

This rearrangement joins TRBV10-2 to TRBJ2-7, with 10 bases that match TRBD1. The CDR3 covers 16 residues. Germline trimming cut 0 bases from V and 4 bases from J; bases unmatched to any gene: 6. CDR1 and CDR2 from the germline V gene are WSHSY and SAAADI. The CDR3 DNA reads as TGCGCCAGCAGTGAGTCGATGGGACAGGGGATTTACGAGCAGTACTTC. Protein product: CASSESMGQGIYEQYF.

This clone was detected only once. The chain joins TRBV27 to TRBJ2-1; TRBD2 aligns across 7 bases. Per germline, CDR1 MNHEY and CDR2 SMNVEV (reference sequence). This CDR3 is built from 19 residues. The trim removed 5 bases at V and 2 bases at J, leaving 18 bases unmatched. CDR3 bases: TGTGCCAGCAGTCCCCAGGGTACAAGCGGGACCAGCCCCTACAATGAGCAGTTCTTC. Its translation is CASSPQGTSGTSPYNEQFF.

The chain joins TRBV9 to TRBJ1-2; 9 nucleotides agree with TRBD1. Germline-derived CDR1 and CDR2 are SGDLS and YYNGEE. V was pared by 4 bases and J by 1 base, with 8 bases of the junction left unmatched. CDR3 length: 16 amino acids. Written as DNA, the CDR3 is TGTGCCAGCAGCACCTCGACAGGGGGTGGTAACTATGGCTACACCTTC. Amino acids: CASSTSTGGGNYGYTF.

The chain employs TRBV28 and TRBJ2-7, with D perhaps TRBD1 (6 bases). This CDR3 spans 14 amino acids. Germline assignment: CDR1 MDHEN and CDR2 SYDVKM. The V end lost 4 bases, the J end lost 3 bases, and 13 bases lay between the germline ends. The CDR3 is CASSYLGTRYEQYF. The CDR3 DNA reads as TGTGCCAGCAGTTACCTCGGGACACGCTACGAGCAGTACTTC.

The chain couples TRBV7-9 to TRBJ2-1, with 9 bases identical to TRBD1. Trimming removed 6 bases from V and 3 bases from J; junction bases left unmatched: 18. Germline loops: CDR1 SEHNR, CDR2 FQNEAQ (reference sequence). The CDR3 extends over 19 amino acids. The CDR3 sequence: CASSLPTTKQGALYNEQFF. CDR3 nucleotide sequence: TGTGCCAGCAGTTTACCTACCACAAAACAGGGGGCCCTCTACAATGAGCAGTTCTTC.

In its sample, this clone was seen once. V usage is TRBV13 and J usage is TRBJ1-1, with 7 bases lining up with TRBD1. Looked up from germline, CDR1 is PRHDT and CDR2 is FYEKMQ (reference sequence). V lost 5 bases to trimming and J lost 8 bases; unmatched junction nucleotides: 14. The CDR3 contains 15 residues. The CDR3 loop reads CASSTTRQGPAEAFF. CDR3 bases: TGTGCCAGCAGCACAACCCGACAGGGCCCAGCGGAAGCTTTCTTT.

In its sample, this clone was seen once. The chain carries TRBV5-8 and TRBJ2-7; 12 nucleotides agree with TRBD2. The junction had 5 bases not matched to a gene; V was cut back by 4 bases and J by 3 bases. CDR3 length: 15 residues. Per the germline V gene, CDR1 is SGHTS and CDR2 is YDEGEE. CDR3 DNA sequence: TGTGCCAGCAGCACCAGGACTAGCGGGATCTACGAGCAGTACTTC. As protein: CASSTRTSGIYEQYF.

For this clone: Other DNA sequences in the same sample also yield this CDR3. The chain recombines TRBV27 with TRBJ1-5, with D unresolved. This CDR3 has 12 residues. Trimming left V 8 bases short and J 6 bases short, with 11 bases between. From germline, CDR1 is MNHEY and CDR2 SMNVEV (reference sequence). The CDR3 nucleotides are TGTGCCAGCTCGCTCTTCGGTCAGCCCCAGCATTTT. It translates to CASSLFGQPQHF.

In this sample, this clone turned up once. The chain links TRBV27 to TRBJ1-5; 10 bases map to TRBD1. Germline values: CDR1 MNHEY, CDR2 SMNVEV (reference sequence). The V and J ends lost 8 bases and 8 bases, in that order; junction bases with no gene match: 9. The length of the CDR3 is 14 residues. CDR3 DNA: TGTGCCAGCCGACAGGGGGCCACTTGGGAGCCCCAGCATTTT. Its translation: CASRQGATWEPQHF.

To note about this clone: The sample holds other DNA sequences that translate to the same CDR3. The V gene is TRBV15, the J gene TRBJ2-2, with D possibly being TRBD2 (5 bases). V was cut by 0 bases and J by 2 bases, with 7 bases left in between. The germline CDR1 and CDR2 sequences are LNHNV and YYDKDF (reference sequence). This CDR3 is 15 amino acids long. The DNA of the CDR3 is TGTGCCACCAGCAGAGATCGGGGTAACACCGGGGAGCTGTTTTTT. Translated, it gives CATSRDRGNTGELFF.

The chain carries TRBV5-1 and TRBJ1-4, with 8 bases matching TRBD1. V gave up 0 bases and J gave up 1 base; unmatched junction bases: 5. The germline gives CDR1 SGHRS, CDR2 YFSETQ. The CDR3 is made up of 17 amino acids. The CDR3 region is CASSLGAGGGTNEKLFF. CDR3 DNA sequence: TGCGCCAGCAGCTTGGGTGCAGGGGGCGGAACTAATGAAAAACTGTTTTTT.

The chain couples TRBV11-2 to TRBJ2-3; D is ambiguous. Germline CDR1 SGHAT, CDR2 FQNNGV. Trimming stripped 3 bases from V and 0 bases from J, with 13 bases between. The CDR3 length is 16 residues. The chain's CDR3 is CASSLGISFSTDTQYF. The CDR3 DNA follows: TGTGCCAGCAGCTTGGGCATTTCCTTTAGCACAGATACGCAGTATTTT.

The chain combines TRBV6-5 with TRBJ2-2, with D tentatively TRBD1 (6 bases). The CDR3 sequence is 14 residues long. Germline lookup yields CDR1 MNHEY and CDR2 SVGAGI. The V end lost 6 bases, the J end lost 3 bases, and 11 bases lay between the germline ends. CDR3 amino acids: CASSHSGDTGELFF. As DNA, the CDR3 is TGTGCCAGCAGCCACTCAGGGGACACCGGGGAGCTGTTTTTT.

The gene calls are TRBV5-1 and TRBJ2-7; 8 bases fit TRBD1. The germline V gene encodes CDR1 SGHRS and CDR2 YFSETQ. The CDR3 is 16 residues long. V was clipped by 4 bases and J by 2 bases; unmatched bases: 11. The CDR3 reads CASSLGQGLKTYEQYF. For the CDR3, the DNA is TGCGCCAGCAGCCTAGGACAGGGCTTAAAGACCTACGAGCAGTACTTC.

V usage is TRBV27 and J usage is TRBJ1-5; no definite D call. V dropped 3 bases and J dropped 2 bases, with 14 bases sitting between them. The CDR3 has 16 residues. Germline V gene sequence: CDR1 MNHEY, CDR2 SMNVEV (reference sequence). The CDR3 reads CASSFTSSSGNQPQHF. The CDR3 DNA follows: TGTGCCAGCAGTTTCACCTCCTCGAGCGGCAATCAGCCCCAGCATTTT.

This sequence joins TRBV27 and TRBJ2-1, with TRBD2 matching over 7 bases. The ends lost 4 bases at V and 1 base at J; junction bases unmatched: 1. Looked up from germline, CDR1 is MNHEY and CDR2 is SMNVEV (reference sequence). The CDR3 covers 14 residues. The DNA for the CDR3 is TGTGCCAGCAGTTCACTAGCGTCCTACAATGAGCAGTTCTTC. Translating it yields CASSSLASYNEQFF.

The chain is built from TRBV7-8 and TRBJ2-5; D remains ambiguous. The CDR3 loop spans 15 amino acids. V lost 4 bases to trimming and J lost 1 base, with 13 bases between them. Germline CDR1 reads SGHVS; CDR2 reads FQNEAQ. Here the CDR3 DNA reads TGTGCCAGCAGCTCCCCAGGTGGATCCCAAGAGACCCAGTACTTC. It is translated as CASSSPGGSQETQYF.

Concerning this clone itself: Other DNA sequences in the same sample also yield this CDR3. This CDR3 is CASSGRTGNTEAFF. DNA of the CDR3: TGTGCCAGCAGCGGACGGACAGGGAACACTGAAGCTTTCTTT. The chain employs TRBV9 and TRBJ1-1; 7 bases line up with TRBD1. Germline lookup yields CDR1 SGDLS and CDR2 YYNGEE. This CDR3 contains 14 residues. J was trimmed by 1 base and V by 3 bases; bases with no gene match: 3.

The chain joins TRBV19 to TRBJ2-7; 7 bases are a match to TRBD2. Germline V CDR1 and CDR2: LNHDA, SQIVND (reference sequence). V lost 3 bases and J lost 5; bases outside the gene matches: 16. This CDR3 spans 17 amino acids. CDR3 DNA sequence: TGTGCCAGTAGTATCGGTTCATCCTCCGGGAGGAGGGACGAGCAGTACTTC. It is translated as CASSIGSSSGRRDEQYF.

The chain employs TRBV10-2 and TRBJ1-5; no firm D call. This CDR3 contains 15 residues. The germline V gene encodes CDR1 WSHSY and CDR2 SAAADI. Trimming removed 2 bases at V and 9 bases at J, with 17 bases between. CDR3 loop: CASSETVVRLGPQHF. The CDR3, as DNA: TGCGCCAGCAGTGAGACAGTAGTTCGTTTGGGGCCCCAGCATTTT.

The chain joins TRBV27 to TRBJ2-1; D is undetermined. Trimming left V 2 bases short and J 1 base short, with 6 bases between. The CDR3 has 14 residues. Germline V CDR1 and CDR2: MNHEY, SMNVEV (reference sequence). This chain's CDR3 is CASSLHESYNEQFF. CDR3 sequence (DNA): TGTGCCAGCAGTTTACACGAGTCCTACAATGAGCAGTTCTTC.

The chain carries TRBV4-2 and TRBJ2-2; 9 positions match TRBD2. The CDR3 runs to 16 residues. The ends lost 4 bases at V and 6 bases at J; junction bases unmatched: 9. Germline CDR1 LGHNA, CDR2 YNFKEQ. The CDR3 reads CASSLRSGSPPGELFF. The CDR3 DNA reads as TGTGCCAGCAGCCTTCGTAGCGGGAGTCCCCCCGGGGAGCTGTTTTTT.

The chain is built from TRBV2 and TRBJ2-1, with TRBD2 matching over 9 bases. V gave up 3 bases and J gave up 9 bases; unmatched junction bases: 9. CDR1 and CDR2 (germline): SNHLY, FYNNEI. CDR3 length: 15 residues. The CDR3 sequence: CASSEASGKAVEQFF. The CDR3 DNA follows: TGTGCCAGCAGTGAGGCTAGCGGGAAGGCTGTTGAGCAGTTCTTC.

The chain's CDR3 is CASSATSPSYNEQFF. The CDR3 nucleotides read TGTGCCAGCAGTGCGACTAGTCCTTCCTACAATGAGCAGTTCTTC. This sequence joins TRBV27 and TRBJ2-1; D is possibly TRBD2 (6 bases). Per germline, CDR1 MNHEY and CDR2 SMNVEV (reference sequence). Trimming cost V 5 bases and J 1 base, with 12 bases left between them. There are 15 residues in the CDR3.